One TCR beta chain is described in this entry. Its recognized antigen is unknown. No base-level quality is on record; no much larger clone is a single base apart. These data are taken from a study of T cell changes during pregnancy in multiple sclerosis (dated by TCRdb to between 2018 and 2021). About the full investigation: The study examined how the T cell repertoire changed over the course of pregnancy in women with multiple sclerosis.

V is pruned by 7 bases and J by 3 bases, leaving 1 base of the junction without a gene match. Spanning cysteine to phenylalanine, the CDR3 consists of 13 amino acids. This entry keeps only the CDR3 DNA: 39 bases, framed from base 1. CDR1 is given as LNHDA and CDR2 as SQIVND, both from the germline V gene (reference sequence). Receptors were amplified or captured by the immunoSEQ multiplex PCR assay. This is the immuneACCESS table as TCRdb keeps it, with only in-frame sequences that have V and J called. A part of the clones is gone; compared with another copy, unresolved V genes explain less than half, and the rest is unexplained. A total of tens of thousands of clones appear in this sample, about 90% of them only once. Jointly, the top ten make up about 0.21% of the sample.

Recombination linked TRBV19 to TRBJ2-5; a stretch of 11 junction bases matches TRBD2. The source was CD4+ T cells from peripheral blood mononuclear cells, collected in the second trimester of pregnancy. The TCR originated in a female donor with multiple sclerosis, enrolled in a pregnancy study. The DNA sequence reads TGTGCCAGTAATAGCGGGAGGGAAGAGACCCAGTACTTC. Translated, this is CASNSGREETQYF.